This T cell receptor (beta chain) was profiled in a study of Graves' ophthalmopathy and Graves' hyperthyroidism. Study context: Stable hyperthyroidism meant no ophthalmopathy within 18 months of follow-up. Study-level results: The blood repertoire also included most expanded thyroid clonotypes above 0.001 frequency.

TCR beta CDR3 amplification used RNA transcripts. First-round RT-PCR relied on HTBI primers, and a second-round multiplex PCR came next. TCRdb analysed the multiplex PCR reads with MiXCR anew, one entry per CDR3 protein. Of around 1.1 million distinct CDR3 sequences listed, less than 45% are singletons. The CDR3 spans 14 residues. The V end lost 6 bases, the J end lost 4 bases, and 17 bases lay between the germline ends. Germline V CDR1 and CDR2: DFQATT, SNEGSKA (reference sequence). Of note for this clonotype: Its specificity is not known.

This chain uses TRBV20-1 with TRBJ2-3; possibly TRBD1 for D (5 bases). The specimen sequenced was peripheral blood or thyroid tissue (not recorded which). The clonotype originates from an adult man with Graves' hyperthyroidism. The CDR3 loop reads CSARRAQVADTQYF. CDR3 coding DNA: TGCAGTGCCCGCAGGGCTCAAGTGGCAGATACGCAGTATTTT.